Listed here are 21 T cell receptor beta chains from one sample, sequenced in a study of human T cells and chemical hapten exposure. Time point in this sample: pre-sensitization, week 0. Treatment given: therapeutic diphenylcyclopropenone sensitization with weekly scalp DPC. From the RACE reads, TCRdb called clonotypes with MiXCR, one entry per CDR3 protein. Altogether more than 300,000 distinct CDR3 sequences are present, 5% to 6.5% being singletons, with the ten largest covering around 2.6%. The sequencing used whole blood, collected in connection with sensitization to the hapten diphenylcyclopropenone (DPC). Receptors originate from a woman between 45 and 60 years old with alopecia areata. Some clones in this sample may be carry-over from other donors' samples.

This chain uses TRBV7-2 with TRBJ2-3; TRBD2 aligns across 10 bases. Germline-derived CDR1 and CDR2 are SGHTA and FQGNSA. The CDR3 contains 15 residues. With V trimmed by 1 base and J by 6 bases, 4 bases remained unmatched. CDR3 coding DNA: TGTGCCAGCAGCTTAGAAGGGACTAGCGTGGATACGCAGTATTTT. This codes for CASSLEGTSVDTQYF.

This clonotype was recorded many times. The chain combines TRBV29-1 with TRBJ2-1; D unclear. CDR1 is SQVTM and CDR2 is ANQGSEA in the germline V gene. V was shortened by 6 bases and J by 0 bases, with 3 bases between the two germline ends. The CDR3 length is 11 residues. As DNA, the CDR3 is TGCAGCGTCCCCTCCTACAATGAGCAGTTCTTC. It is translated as CSVPSYNEQFF.

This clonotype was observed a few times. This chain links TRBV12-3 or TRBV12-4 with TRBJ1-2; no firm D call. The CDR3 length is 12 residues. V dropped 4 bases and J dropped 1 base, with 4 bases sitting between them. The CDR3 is CASSSDNYGYTF. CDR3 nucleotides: TGTGCCAGCAGTTCGGATAACTATGGCTACACCTTC.

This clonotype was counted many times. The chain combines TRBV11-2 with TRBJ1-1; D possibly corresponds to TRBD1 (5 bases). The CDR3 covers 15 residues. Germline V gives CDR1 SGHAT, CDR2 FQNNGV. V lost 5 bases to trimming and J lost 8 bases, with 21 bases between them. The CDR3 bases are TGTGCCAGCAGCGGGACGGGACCTCGTAACGCAGAAGCTTTCTTT. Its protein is CASSGTGPRNAEAFF.

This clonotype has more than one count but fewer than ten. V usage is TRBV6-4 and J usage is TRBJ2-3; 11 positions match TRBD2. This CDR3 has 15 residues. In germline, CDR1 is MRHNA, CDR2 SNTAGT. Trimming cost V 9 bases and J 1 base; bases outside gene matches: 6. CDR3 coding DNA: TGTGCCAGTGGACCGGGACTAGCGGGCACAGATACGCAGTATTTT. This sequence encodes CASGPGLAGTDTQYF.

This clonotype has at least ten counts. The chain's CDR3 is CSASGETSTDTQYF. In DNA, the CDR3 is TGCAGTGCTTCCGGGGAGACTAGCACAGATACGCAGTATTTT. This sequence joins TRBV20-1 and TRBJ2-3; D possibly corresponds to TRBD2 (5 bases). CDR1 and CDR2 from the germline V gene are DFQATT and SNEGSKA (reference sequence). The CDR3 extends over 14 amino acids. V was trimmed by 5 bases and J by 0 bases, leaving 12 bases between them.

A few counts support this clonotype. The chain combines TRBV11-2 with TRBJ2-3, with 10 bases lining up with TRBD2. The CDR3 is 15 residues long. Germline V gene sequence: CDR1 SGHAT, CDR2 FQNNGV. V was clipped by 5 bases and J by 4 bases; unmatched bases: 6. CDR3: CASSPRSGRADTQYF. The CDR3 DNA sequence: TGTGCCAGCAGCCCCCGGAGCGGGAGGGCAGATACGCAGTATTTT. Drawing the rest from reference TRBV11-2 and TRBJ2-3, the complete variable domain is EAGVAQSPRYKIIEKRQSVAFWCNPISGHATLYWYQQILGQGPKLLIQFQNNGVVDDSQLPKDRFSAERLKGVDSTLKIQPAKLEDSAVYLCASSPRSGRADTQYFGPGTRLTVL.

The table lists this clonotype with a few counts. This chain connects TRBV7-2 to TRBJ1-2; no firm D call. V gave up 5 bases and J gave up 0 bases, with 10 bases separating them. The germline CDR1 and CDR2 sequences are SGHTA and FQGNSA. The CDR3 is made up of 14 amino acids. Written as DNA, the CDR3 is TGTGCCAGCAGCCGAGCGGCCACTAACTATGGCTACACCTTC. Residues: CASSRAATNYGYTF.

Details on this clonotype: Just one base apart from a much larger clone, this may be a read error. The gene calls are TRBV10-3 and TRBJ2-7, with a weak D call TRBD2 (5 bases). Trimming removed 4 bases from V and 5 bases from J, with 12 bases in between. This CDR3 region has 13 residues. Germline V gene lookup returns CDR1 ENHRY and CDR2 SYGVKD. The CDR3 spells CAISGTCGHEQYF. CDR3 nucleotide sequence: TGTGCCATCAGTGGGACTTGCGGCCACGAGCAGTACTTC.

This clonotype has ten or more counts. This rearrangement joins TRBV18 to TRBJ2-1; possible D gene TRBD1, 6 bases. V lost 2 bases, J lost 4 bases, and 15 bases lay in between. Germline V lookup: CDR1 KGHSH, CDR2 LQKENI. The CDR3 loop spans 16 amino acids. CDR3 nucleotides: TGTGCCAGCTCACCAGGAAGAACAGGGAATTACAATGAGCAGTTCTTC. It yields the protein CASSPGRTGNYNEQFF.

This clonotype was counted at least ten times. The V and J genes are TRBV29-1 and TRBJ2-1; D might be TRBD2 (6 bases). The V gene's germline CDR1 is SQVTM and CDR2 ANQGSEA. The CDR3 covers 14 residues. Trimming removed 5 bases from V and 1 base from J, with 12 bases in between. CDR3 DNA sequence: TGCAGCGTTCACGGGAGTAAGTCCTACAATGAGCAGTTCTTC. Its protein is CSVHGSKSYNEQFF.

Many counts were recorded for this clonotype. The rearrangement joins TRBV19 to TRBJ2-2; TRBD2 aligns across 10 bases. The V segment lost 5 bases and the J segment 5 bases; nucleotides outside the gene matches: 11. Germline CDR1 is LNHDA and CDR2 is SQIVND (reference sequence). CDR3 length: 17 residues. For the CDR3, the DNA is TGTGCCAGTAGTCCCCTGGGACTAGCGAAAACAACCGGGGAGCTGTTTTTT. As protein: CASSPLGLAKTTGELFF.

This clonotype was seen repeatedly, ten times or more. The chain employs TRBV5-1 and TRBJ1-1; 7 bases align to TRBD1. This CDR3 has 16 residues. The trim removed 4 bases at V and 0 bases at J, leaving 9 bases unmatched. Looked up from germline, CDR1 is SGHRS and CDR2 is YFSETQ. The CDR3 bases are TGCGCCAGCAGCCGCGGGACAGATGTAATGAACACTGAAGCTTTCTTT. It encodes CASSRGTDVMNTEAFF.

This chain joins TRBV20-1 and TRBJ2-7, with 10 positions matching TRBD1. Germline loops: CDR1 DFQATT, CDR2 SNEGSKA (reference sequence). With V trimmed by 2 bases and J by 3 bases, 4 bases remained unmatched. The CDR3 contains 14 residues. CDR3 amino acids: CSARSGTGVYEQYF. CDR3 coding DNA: TGCAGTGCTAGAAGCGGGACAGGGGTCTACGAGCAGTACTTC.

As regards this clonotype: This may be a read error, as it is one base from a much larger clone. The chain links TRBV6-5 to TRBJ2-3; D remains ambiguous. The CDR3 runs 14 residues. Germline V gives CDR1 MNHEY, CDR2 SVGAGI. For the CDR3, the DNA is TGTGCCAGCAGTTCCTTAGACAACACAGATACGCGGTATTTT. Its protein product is CASSSLDNTDTRYF.

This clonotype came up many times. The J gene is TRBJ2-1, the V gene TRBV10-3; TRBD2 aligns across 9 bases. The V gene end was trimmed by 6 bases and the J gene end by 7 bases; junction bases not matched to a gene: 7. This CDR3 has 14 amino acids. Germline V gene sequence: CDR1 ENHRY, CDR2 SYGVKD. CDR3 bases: TGTGCCATCAGCTTAGCGGGAGCCGGGAATGAGCAGTTCTTC. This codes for CAISLAGAGNEQFF.

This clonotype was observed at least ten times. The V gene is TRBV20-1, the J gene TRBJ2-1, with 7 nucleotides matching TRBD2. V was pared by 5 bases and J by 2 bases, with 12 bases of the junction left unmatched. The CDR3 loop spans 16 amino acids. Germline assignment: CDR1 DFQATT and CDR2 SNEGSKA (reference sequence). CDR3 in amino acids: CSAPMNPGGTYNEQFF. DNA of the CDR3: TGCAGTGCTCCCATGAATCCGGGGGGAACCTACAATGAGCAGTTCTTC.

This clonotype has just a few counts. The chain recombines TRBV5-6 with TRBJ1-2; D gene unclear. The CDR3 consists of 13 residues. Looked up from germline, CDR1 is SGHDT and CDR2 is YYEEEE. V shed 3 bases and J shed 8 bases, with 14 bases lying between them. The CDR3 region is CASSWEVAGGYTF. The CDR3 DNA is TGTGCCAGCAGCTGGGAGGTAGCAGGAGGCTACACCTTC.

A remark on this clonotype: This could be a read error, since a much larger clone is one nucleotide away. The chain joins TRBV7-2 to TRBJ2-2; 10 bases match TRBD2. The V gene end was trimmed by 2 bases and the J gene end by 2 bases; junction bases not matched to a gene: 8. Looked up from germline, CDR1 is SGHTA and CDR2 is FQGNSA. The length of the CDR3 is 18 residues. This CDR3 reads CASSLYPSGGPNTGELFF. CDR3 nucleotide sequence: TGTGCCAGCAGCTTATATCCTAGCGGGGGCCCAAACACCGGGGAGCTGTTTTTT.

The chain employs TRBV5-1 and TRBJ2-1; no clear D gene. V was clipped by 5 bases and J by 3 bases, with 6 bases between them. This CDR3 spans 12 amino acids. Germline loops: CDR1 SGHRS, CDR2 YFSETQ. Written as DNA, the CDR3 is TGCGCCAGCAGGGGCTACTACAATGAGCAGTTCTTC. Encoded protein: CASRGYYNEQFF.

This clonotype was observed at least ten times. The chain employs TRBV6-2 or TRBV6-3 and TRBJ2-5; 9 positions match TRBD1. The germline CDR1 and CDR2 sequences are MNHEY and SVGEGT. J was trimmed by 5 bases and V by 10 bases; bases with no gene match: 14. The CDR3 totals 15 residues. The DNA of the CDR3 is TGTGCCACCCTCCCCGCGACAGGGGGATCGGAGACCCAGTACTTC. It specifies CATLPATGGSETQYF.